These 24 T cell receptor beta chains were all obtained from the same sample, sequenced in a study of CD8 T cells in Susac syndrome. Random hexamers served to reverse transcribe roughly 0.45 to 1 ug RNA. TCRdb fed the immunoSEQ multiplex PCR reads into MiXCR, producing one record per CDR3 protein. The table has about 110,000 distinct CDR3 sequences, less than 97% seen once. The sequenced sample consisted of CD4+ T cells from PBMCs. All receptors derive from a human donor in good health.

J is TRBJ2-3 and V is TRBV11-3; TRBD2 matches at 10 bases. V was clipped by 3 bases and J by 2 bases; unmatched bases: 5. The CDR3 sequence is 16 residues long. Germline CDR1 SGHNT, CDR2 YENEEA. CDR3 bases: TGTGCCAGCAGCTTTGGCCTAGCGGGGGTCACAGATACGCAGTATTTT. Its protein is CASSFGLAGVTDTQYF. The full variable domain, in which reference TRBV11-3 and TRBJ2-3 provide the parts outside the CDR3, is EAGVVQSPRYKIIEKKQPVAFWCNPISGHNTLYWYLQNLGQGPELLIRYENEEAVDDSQLPKDRFSAERLKGVDSTLKIQPAELGDSAVYLCASSFGLAGVTDTQYFGPGTRLTVL.

This chain uses TRBV19 with TRBJ1-1; possible D gene TRBD1, 5 bases. V dropped 3 bases and J dropped 3 bases, with 8 bases sitting between them. Germline values: CDR1 LNHDA, CDR2 SQIVND (reference sequence). CDR3 length equals 13 residues. Written as DNA, the CDR3 is TGTGCCAGTAGTATCCGGGGGGACACTGAAGCTTTCTTT. Translating gives CASSIRGDTEAFF.

The chain couples TRBV3-1 to TRBJ1-5; 7 nucleotides agree with TRBD1. V lost 4 bases, J lost 0 bases, and 9 bases stayed unmatched. CDR1 and CDR2 from the germline V gene are LGHDT and YNNKEL (reference sequence). This CDR3 contains 17 residues. In DNA, the CDR3 is TGTGCCAGCAGCCCCGGAATAGGGGGCAGTAGCAATCAGCCCCAGCATTTT. Translation gives CASSPGIGGSSNQPQHF.

V and J are TRBV15 and TRBJ2-5; no definite D call. CDR1 LNHNV and CDR2 YYDKDF come from the germline V gene (reference sequence). The CDR3 contains 12 residues. Trimming removed 4 bases from V and 5 bases from J, with 8 bases in between. The DNA of the CDR3 is TGTGCCACCAGCAAAAGCTGGGAGACCCAGTACTTC. It codes for CATSKSWETQYF.

V gene TRBV2 combines with J gene TRBJ1-2, with 7 bases matching TRBD1. After removal of 9 bases from V and 0 bases from J, the junction contained 4 bases not matched to a gene. CDR1 and CDR2 (germline): SNHLY, FYNNEI. This CDR3 is built from 13 residues. For the CDR3, the DNA is TGTGCCAGGGGGACAGTAGCTAACTATGGCTACACCTTC. It is translated as CARGTVANYGYTF.

This clonotype was counted a single time. The chain couples TRBV3-1 to TRBJ2-7; TRBD1 aligns across 8 bases. There are 15 residues in the CDR3. Germline V gives CDR1 LGHDT, CDR2 YNNKEL (reference sequence). The J segment lost 6 bases and the V segment lost 4 bases, leaving 11 bases of the junction unmatched. The CDR3 region is CASSRIGQGKSEQYF. The CDR3 DNA sequence: TGTGCCAGCAGCCGGATCGGACAGGGAAAGAGCGAGCAGTACTTC.

The chain joins TRBV19 to TRBJ2-7; 12 bases are shared with TRBD2. Germline values: CDR1 LNHDA, CDR2 SQIVND (reference sequence). The length of the CDR3 is 16 residues. Trimming at V came to 0 bases and at J to 2 bases, leaving 2 bases not matched to a gene. The CDR3 DNA is TGTGCCAGTAGTATAGAATCTAGCGGGGGGGCCTACGAGCAGTACTTC. Its translation is CASSIESSGGAYEQYF.

The gene calls are TRBV2 and TRBJ1-5, with D perhaps matching TRBD1 (5 bases). The V gene lost 4 bases and the J gene lost 3 bases, with 7 bases spanning the gap. Germline values: CDR1 SNHLY, CDR2 FYNNEI. The CDR3 has 13 residues. In nucleotides, the CDR3 is TGTGCCAGCAGTGGGGACCTCAATCAGCCCCAGCATTTT. Amino acid sequence: CASSGDLNQPQHF.

Here the CDR3 DNA reads TGCAGCGTTAATAATATAAGGGACTTCGAGACCCAGTACTTC. Protein sequence: CSVNNIRDFETQYF. This chain uses TRBV29-1 with TRBJ2-5; maybe TRBD2 (6 bases). V gave up 5 bases and J gave up 5 bases, with 18 bases separating them. The germline V gene has CDR1 SQVTM and CDR2 ANQGSEA. The CDR3 spans 14 residues.

The chain has TRBV18 and TRBJ2-2; D remains ambiguous. Germline assignment: CDR1 KGHSH and CDR2 LQKENI. V was clipped by 2 bases and J by 7 bases, with 11 bases between them. The CDR3 covers 14 residues. The CDR3 loop reads CASSPRTPIGELFF. CDR3 in DNA: TGTGCCAGCTCACCAAGAACCCCCATCGGGGAGCTGTTTTTT.

The chain joins TRBV14 to TRBJ2-1; D possibly uses TRBD1 or TRBD2 (5 bases each). V dropped 7 bases and J dropped 5 bases, with 15 bases sitting between them. The germline V gene encodes CDR1 SGHDN and CDR2 FVKESK. This CDR3 spans 14 amino acids. CDR3 nucleotide sequence: TGTGCCAGCACCCGGGACGCCCGCGACAATGAGCAGTTCTTC. Amino acid sequence: CASTRDARDNEQFF.

In nucleotides, the CDR3 is TGCGCCAGCAGCCAAGTTTTCCGGGACAGGGGGCGGAAGGCCAAAAACATTCAGTACTTC. Protein product: CASSQVFRDRGRKAKNIQYF. The rearrangement joins TRBV4-1 to TRBJ2-4, with TRBD1 identical over 12 bases. The trim removed 1 base at V and 1 base at J, leaving 11 bases unmatched. The V gene's germline CDR1 is MGHRA and CDR2 YSYEKL. The CDR3 totals 20 residues.

This chain joins TRBV5-6 and TRBJ1-5; weak D call: TRBD1 (5 bases). Between the trimmed V and J ends, which lost 6 bases and 1 base, there was a span of 11 bases. The CDR3 loop spans 14 amino acids. Germline V gene lookup returns CDR1 SGHDT and CDR2 YYEEEE. The CDR3: CASNRRASNQPQHF. The DNA for the CDR3 is TGTGCCAGCAACAGGAGAGCGAGCAATCAGCCCCAGCATTTT.

This clonotype was observed a single time. The chain couples TRBV6-2 or TRBV6-3 to TRBJ2-1; 8 bases are shared with TRBD2. The V gene's germline CDR1 is MNHEY and CDR2 SVGEGT. V lost 5 bases and J lost 10; bases outside the gene matches: 10. The CDR3 contains 14 residues. The CDR3 sequence is CASSGTGGEGEQFF. CDR3 sequence (DNA): TGTGCCAGCAGTGGAACCGGGGGGGAGGGAGAGCAGTTCTTC.

The chain couples TRBV5-1 to TRBJ2-3; TRBD1 might be the D (6 bases). V was trimmed by 3 bases and J by 5 bases, leaving 10 bases between them. CDR1 and CDR2 from the germline V gene are SGHRS and YFSETQ. The CDR3 runs 13 residues. The CDR3 bases are TGCGCCAGCAGCTCACAGGGAGTAGATACGCAGTATTTT. Encoded protein: CASSSQGVDTQYF.

The chain carries TRBV27 and TRBJ2-4; D is uncertain. The germline V gene has CDR1 MNHEY and CDR2 SMNVEV (reference sequence). The ends were cut back, 5 bases at V and 3 bases at J, with 14 bases in the middle. CDR3 size: 15 residues. In DNA form, the CDR3 reads TGTGCCAGCAGTACATATCAGGCGAACAAAAACATTCAGTACTTC. It specifies CASSTYQANKNIQYF.

V gene TRBV6-5 combines with J gene TRBJ1-1; D is uncertain. Germline V gene lookup returns CDR1 MNHEY and CDR2 SVGAGI. This CDR3 has 13 amino acids. Trimming stripped 0 bases from V and 12 bases from J, with 14 bases between. CDR3 protein: CASSYSTDRATFF. In nucleotides, the CDR3 is TGTGCCAGCAGTTACTCAACAGATCGCGCAACTTTCTTT.

The rearrangement uses TRBV25-1 and TRBJ2-6, with D perhaps matching TRBD1 (5 bases). The germline V gene encodes CDR1 MGHDK and CDR2 SYGVNS. The CDR3 extends over 16 amino acids. V dropped 4 bases and J dropped 2 bases, with 12 bases sitting between them. The CDR3 loop reads CASSAKGLTGANVLTF. The CDR3 DNA reads TGTGCCAGCAGTGCTAAGGGGCTGACTGGGGCCAACGTCCTGACTTTC.

The CDR3 sequence is CASSSPLSGRSYNEQFF. CDR3 in DNA: TGTGCCAGCAGTTCCCCGTTAAGCGGGAGGTCCTACAATGAGCAGTTCTTC. The chain uses TRBV27 and TRBJ2-1; 9 bases agree with TRBD2. The CDR3 totals 17 residues. Germline loops: CDR1 MNHEY, CDR2 SMNVEV (reference sequence). The V and J ends lost 4 bases and 1 base, in that order; junction bases with no gene match: 8.

The chain employs TRBV7-2 and TRBJ2-1; no clear D. V gave up 5 bases and J gave up 5 bases, with 19 bases separating them. The CDR3 contains 16 residues. Germline CDR1 is SGHTA and CDR2 is FQGNSA. The CDR3 loop reads CASSRLSQALNNEQFF. Written as DNA, the CDR3 is TGTGCCAGCAGCCGCCTTAGCCAGGCCTTAAACAATGAGCAGTTCTTC.

The chain joins TRBV7-9 to TRBJ1-5, with a weak D call TRBD1 (5 bases). Per germline, CDR1 SEHNR and CDR2 FQNEAQ (reference sequence). CDR3 length: 15 residues. V dropped 1 base and J dropped 1 base, with 8 bases sitting between them. CDR3 in DNA: TGTGCCAGCAGCTTAGGTCAGGGAAGCAATCAGCCCCAGCATTTT. Translation: CASSLGQGSNQPQHF.

The chain joins TRBV13 to TRBJ2-1, with 8 bases that match TRBD1. V dropped 4 bases and J dropped 4; count of bases not matched to a gene: 6. The CDR3 runs 15 residues. CDR1 and CDR2 from the germline V gene are PRHDT and FYEKMQ (reference sequence). CDR3 DNA sequence: TGTGCCAGCAGCTCCAGGACAGGGTTTTACAATGAGCAGTTCTTC. It yields the protein CASSSRTGFYNEQFF.

This clonotype was detected once. The chain uses TRBV20-1 and TRBJ2-5; maybe TRBD2 (6 bases). Germline CDR1 DFQATT, CDR2 SNEGSKA (reference sequence). The CDR3 consists of 10 residues. Trimming stripped 3 bases from V and 12 bases from J, with 11 bases between. The CDR3 coding sequence is TGCAGTGCTAGTGAGACTAGGGAGTACTTC. Encoded protein: CSASETREYF.

The J gene is TRBJ2-7, the V gene TRBV12-3 or TRBV12-4; 8 bases are a match to TRBD1. CDR3 length: 14 amino acids. Germline trimming cut 1 base from V and 8 bases from J; bases unmatched to any gene: 7. CDR3 sequence reads: CASSLGSGGGQQYF. CDR3 DNA: TGTGCCAGCAGTTTAGGGTCAGGGGGCGGCCAGCAGTACTTC.